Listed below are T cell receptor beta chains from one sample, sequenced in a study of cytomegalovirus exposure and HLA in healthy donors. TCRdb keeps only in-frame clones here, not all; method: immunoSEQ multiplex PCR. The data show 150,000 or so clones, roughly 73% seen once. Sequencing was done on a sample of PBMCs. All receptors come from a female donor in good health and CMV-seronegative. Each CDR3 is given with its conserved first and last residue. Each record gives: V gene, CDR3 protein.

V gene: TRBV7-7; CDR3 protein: CASSLGPPGSGNTIYF
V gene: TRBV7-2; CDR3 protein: CASSPRTSGAETQYF
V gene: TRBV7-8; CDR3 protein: CASSPDLQGTNYGYTF
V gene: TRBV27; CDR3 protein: CASSLGLNYEQYF
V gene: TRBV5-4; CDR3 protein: CASNYRGGTEAFF
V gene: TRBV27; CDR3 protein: CASSLGQGREAFF
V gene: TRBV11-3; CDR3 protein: CASSLDLAGEVGEQFF
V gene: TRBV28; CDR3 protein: CASTSGGGTAEAFF
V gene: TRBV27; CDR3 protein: CASSLVWSAGNTIYF
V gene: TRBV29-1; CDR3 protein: CSAAREDCGQFF
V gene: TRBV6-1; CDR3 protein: CASRATGSLSYEQYF
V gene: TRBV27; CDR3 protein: CASGPLGNQGGLYNEQFF
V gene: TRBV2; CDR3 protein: CASSDPGTGVNSPLHF
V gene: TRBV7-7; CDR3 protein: CASSLNVEETQYF
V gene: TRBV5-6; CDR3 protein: CASSFRRDRGRYWAGELFF
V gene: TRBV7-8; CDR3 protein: CASRKGQGVDIQYF
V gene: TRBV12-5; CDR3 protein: CASVLQGDTQYF
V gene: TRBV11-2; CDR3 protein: CASSSGTGTYGYTF
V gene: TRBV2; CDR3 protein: CASSGASGSYEQYF
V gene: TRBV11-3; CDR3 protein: CASSLDSRQGEVDGYTF
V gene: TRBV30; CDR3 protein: CAWGGGGGANTGELFF
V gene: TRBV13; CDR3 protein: CASSSRGTGVYEQYF
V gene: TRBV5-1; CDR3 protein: CASSLGGYSYEQYF
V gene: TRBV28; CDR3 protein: CASSRREIYGYTF
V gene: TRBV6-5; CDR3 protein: CASSYGEGIDGYTF
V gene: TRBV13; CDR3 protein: CASSLGGRMNTEAFF
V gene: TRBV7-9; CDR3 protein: CASSDRGGQGYYEAFF
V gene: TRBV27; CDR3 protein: CASSSTGGTMNTEAFF
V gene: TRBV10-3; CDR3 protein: CAISIQGDEQYF
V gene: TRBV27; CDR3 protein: CASSSERDRGRFNEQFF
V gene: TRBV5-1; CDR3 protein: CASSFEGRNTEAFF
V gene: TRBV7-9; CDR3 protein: CASSRRGLQETQYF
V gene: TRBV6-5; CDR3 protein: CASSRSGRDNEQFF
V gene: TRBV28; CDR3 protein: CASSLGTSTTNEQFF
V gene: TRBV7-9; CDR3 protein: CASSLEGQVNSPLHF
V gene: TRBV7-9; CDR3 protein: CASSSTGGAGSQPQHF
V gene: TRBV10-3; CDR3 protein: CAMTSGGTYEQYF
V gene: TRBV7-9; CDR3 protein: CASSFGTGCEAFF
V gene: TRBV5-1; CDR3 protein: CASSPPQSSYNEQFF
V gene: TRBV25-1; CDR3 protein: CASRGQINEKLFF
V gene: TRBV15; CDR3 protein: CATSIRGQGNTEAFF